This T cell receptor (beta chain) was identified in a study of shared T cell receptors in the human thymus. J was trimmed by 4 bases and V by 4 bases; bases with no gene match: 12. Germline CDR1 SGDLS, CDR2 YYNGEE. The CDR3 consists of 16 residues. Here immunoSEQ multiplex PCR was the method, and the copy in TCRdb shows in-frame clones only, minus some. Counted here are hundreds of thousands of clones, roughly 88% occurring once; the ten biggest clones make up about 0.01%. The sample also formed part of further work on human thymus T cells. That work adds: Donors were healthy Finnish infants having corrective surgery for congenital heart defects. Resections from corrective heart surgery provided thymus tissue.

What was sequenced was thymocytes. The receptor comes from a boy in the first two years of life with a congenital heart defect. This chain uses TRBV9 with TRBJ2-7; 9 nucleotides line up with TRBD2. CDR3 region: CASSPRGSGRSYEQYF. Here the CDR3 DNA reads TGTGCCAGCAGCCCCCGGGGTAGCGGGAGATCATACGAGCAGTACTTC. The full variable domain, its missing parts supplied by reference TRBV9 and TRBJ2-7, is DSGVTQTPKHLITATGQRVTLRCSPRSGDLSVYWYQQSLDQGLQFLIQYYNGEERAKGNILERFSAQQFPDLHSELNLSSLELGDSALYFCASSPRGSGRSYEQYFGPGTRLTVT.